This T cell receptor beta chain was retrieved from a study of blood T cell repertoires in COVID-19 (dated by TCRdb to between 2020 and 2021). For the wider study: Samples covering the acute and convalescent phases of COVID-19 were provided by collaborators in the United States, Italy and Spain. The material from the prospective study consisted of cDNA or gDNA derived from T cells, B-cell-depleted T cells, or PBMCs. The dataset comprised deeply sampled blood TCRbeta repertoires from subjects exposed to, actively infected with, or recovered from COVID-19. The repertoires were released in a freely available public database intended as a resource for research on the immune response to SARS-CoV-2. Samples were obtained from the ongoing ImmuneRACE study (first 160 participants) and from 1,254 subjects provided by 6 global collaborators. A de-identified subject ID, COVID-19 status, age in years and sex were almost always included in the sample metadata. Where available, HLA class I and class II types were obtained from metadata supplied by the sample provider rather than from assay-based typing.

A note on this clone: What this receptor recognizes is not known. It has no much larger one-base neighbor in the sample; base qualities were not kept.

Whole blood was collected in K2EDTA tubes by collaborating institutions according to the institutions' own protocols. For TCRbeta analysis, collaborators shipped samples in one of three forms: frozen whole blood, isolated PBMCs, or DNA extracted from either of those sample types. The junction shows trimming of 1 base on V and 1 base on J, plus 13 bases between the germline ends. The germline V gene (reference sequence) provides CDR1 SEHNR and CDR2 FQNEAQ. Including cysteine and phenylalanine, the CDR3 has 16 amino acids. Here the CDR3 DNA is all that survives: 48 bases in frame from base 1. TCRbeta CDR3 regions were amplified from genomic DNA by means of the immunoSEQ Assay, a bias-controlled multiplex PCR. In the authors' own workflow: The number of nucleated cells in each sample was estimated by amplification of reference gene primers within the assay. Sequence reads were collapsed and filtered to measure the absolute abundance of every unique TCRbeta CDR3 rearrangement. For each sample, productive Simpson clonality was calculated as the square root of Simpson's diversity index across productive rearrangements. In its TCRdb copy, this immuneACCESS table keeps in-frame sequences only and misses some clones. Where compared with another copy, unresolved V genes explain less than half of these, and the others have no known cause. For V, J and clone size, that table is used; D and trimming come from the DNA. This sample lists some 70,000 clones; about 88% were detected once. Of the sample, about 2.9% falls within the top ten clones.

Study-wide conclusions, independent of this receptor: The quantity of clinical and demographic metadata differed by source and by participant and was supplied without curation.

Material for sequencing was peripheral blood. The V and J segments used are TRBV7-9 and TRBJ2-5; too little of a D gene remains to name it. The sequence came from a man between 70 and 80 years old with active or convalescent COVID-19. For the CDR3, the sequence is CASSLGTSRFQETQYF. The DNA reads TGTGCCAGCAGCTTAGGCACCTCCCGGTTCCAAGAGACCCAGTACTTC.